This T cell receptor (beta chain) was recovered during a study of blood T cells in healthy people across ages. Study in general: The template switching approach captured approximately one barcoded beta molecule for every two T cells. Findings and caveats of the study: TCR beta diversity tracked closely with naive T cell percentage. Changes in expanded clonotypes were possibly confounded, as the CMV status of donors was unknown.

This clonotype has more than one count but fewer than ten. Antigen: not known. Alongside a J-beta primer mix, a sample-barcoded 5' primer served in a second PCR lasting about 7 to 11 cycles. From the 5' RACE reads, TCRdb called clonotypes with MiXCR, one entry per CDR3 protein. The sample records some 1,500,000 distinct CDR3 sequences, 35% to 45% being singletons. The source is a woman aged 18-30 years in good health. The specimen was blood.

CDR3 DNA: TGTGCCAGCAGCTTAGGACCAAAAATGAACACTGAAGCTTTCTTT. It codes for CASSLGPKMNTEAFF. The chain employs TRBV13 and TRBJ1-1; D gene ambiguous. Looked up from germline, CDR1 is PRHDT and CDR2 is FYEKMQ (reference sequence). The CDR3 runs to 15 residues. V lost 0 bases to trimming and J lost 0 bases, with 8 bases between them.